This T cell receptor beta chain derives from a study of cytomegalovirus exposure and HLA in healthy donors. Of note for this clone: The antigen is unknown.

The method was immunoSEQ multiplex PCR; TCRdb's version includes in-frame clones alone and lacks a portion of them. The sample gives about 160,000 clones, 80% to 90% of which show up once; more than 2% is in the top ten. Whole-study findings and limits: Among TCR beta chains, those listed as cytomegalovirus-associated numbered approximately 150.

Deletions cut 0 bases from V and 2 bases from J, with 8 bases between. This CDR3 spans 14 amino acids. Germline CDR1 is SGHDT and CDR2 is YYEEEE. The genes are TRBV5-6 and TRBJ1-2, with unresolved D. The source material was PBMCs. This clonotype was sampled from a woman between 18 and 29 years old in good health and CMV-seronegative. The CDR3: CASSLDRTNYGYTF. DNA for the CDR3: TGTGCCAGCAGCTTGGATAGAACCAACTATGGCTACACCTTC.